The entry that follows covers one TCR beta chain sequence. The PCR employed 60 Vbeta primers together with 13 Jbeta primers. Profiled with immunoSEQ multiplex PCR; TCRdb holds only in-frame clones, not every one. The repertoire holds about 220,000 clones, with more than 65% as singletons. Germline V gives CDR1 MNHNS, CDR2 SASEGT. This CDR3 is built from 15 residues. The trim removed 10 bases at V and 4 bases at J, leaving 14 bases unmatched. The sample originates from a study of cytomegalovirus exposure and HLA in healthy donors. Healthy bone marrow donors formed the donor group. The sequence derives from a woman aged 25 to 39 in good health and CMV-seronegative. The sequenced sample consisted of PBMCs. The chain links TRBV6-1 to TRBJ2-7; 9 bases agree with TRBD1. CDR3 protein: CATTRPGTGNYEQYF. In DNA, the CDR3 is TGTGCCACAACCCGGCCCGGGACAGGGAATTACGAGCAGTACTTC.